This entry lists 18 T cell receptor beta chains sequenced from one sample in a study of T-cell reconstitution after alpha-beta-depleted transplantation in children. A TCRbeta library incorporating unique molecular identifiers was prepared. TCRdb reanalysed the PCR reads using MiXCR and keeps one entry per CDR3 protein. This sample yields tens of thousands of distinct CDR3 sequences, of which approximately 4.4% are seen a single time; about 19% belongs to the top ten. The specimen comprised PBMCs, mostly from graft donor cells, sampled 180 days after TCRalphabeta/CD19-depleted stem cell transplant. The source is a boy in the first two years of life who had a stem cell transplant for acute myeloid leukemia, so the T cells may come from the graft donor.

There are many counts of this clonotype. The CDR3 region has the DNA TGTGCCAGCAGCTTAGTTGTTGGGGAGGGGACCCAGTACTTC. Its translation is CASSLVVGEGTQYF. The chain couples TRBV7-2 to TRBJ2-5, with 7 bases fitting TRBD2. Unmatched junction bases numbered 6, after V lost 1 base and J lost 7 bases. The CDR3 totals 14 residues. Germline CDR1 is SGHTA and CDR2 is FQGNSA. The full variable domain, rest sourced from reference TRBV7-2 and TRBJ2-5, is GAGVSQSPSNKVTEKGKDVELRCDPISGHTALYWYRQSLGQGLEFLIYFQGNSAPDKSGLPSDRFSAERTGGSVSTLTIQRTQQEDSAVYLCASSLVVGEGTQYFGPGTRLLVL.

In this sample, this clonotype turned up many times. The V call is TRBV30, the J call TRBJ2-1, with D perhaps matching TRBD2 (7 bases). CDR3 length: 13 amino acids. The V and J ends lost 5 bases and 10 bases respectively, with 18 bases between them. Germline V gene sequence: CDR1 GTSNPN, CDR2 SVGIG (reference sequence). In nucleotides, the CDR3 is TGTGCCTGGTCGTGGGGGGGGGCGGCCGAGCAGTTCTTC. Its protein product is CAWSWGGAAEQFF.

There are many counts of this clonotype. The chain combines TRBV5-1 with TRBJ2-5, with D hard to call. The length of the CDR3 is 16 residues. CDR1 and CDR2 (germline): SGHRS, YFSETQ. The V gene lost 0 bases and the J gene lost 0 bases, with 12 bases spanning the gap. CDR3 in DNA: TGCGCCAGCAGCTTGGTAGAGGCACTGTACCAAGAGACCCAGTACTTC. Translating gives CASSLVEALYQETQYF.

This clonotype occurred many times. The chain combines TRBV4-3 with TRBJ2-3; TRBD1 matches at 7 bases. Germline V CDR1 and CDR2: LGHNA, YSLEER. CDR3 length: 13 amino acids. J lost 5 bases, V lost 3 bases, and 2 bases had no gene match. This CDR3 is CASSHDREDTQYF. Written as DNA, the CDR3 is TGCGCCAGCAGCCATGACAGGGAAGATACGCAGTATTTT.

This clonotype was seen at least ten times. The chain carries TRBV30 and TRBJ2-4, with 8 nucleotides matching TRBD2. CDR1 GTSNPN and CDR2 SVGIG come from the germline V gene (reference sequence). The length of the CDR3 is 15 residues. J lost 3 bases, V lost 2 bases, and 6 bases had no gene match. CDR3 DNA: TGTGCCTGGAGTCCGGGGGGGCCGGGCAAAAACATTCAGTACTTC. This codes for CAWSPGGPGKNIQYF.

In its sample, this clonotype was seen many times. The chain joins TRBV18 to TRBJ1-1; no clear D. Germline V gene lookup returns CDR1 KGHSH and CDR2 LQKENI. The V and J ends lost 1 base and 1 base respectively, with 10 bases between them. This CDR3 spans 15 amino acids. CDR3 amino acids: CASSPRPWGNTEAFF. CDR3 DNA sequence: TGTGCCAGCTCACCACGGCCTTGGGGGAACACTGAAGCTTTCTTT.

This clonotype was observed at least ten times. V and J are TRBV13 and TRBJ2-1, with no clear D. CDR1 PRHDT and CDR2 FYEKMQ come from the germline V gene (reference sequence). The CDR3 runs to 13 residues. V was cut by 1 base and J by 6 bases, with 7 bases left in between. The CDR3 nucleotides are TGTGCCAGCAGCTTAGAACAGCGCAATGAGCAGTTCTTC. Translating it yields CASSLEQRNEQFF.

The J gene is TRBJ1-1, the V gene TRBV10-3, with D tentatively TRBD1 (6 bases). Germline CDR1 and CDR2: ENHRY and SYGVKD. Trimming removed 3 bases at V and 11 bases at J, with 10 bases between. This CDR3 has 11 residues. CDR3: CAISDIQGAFF. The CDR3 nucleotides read TGTGCCATCAGTGATATCCAGGGGGCTTTCTTT.

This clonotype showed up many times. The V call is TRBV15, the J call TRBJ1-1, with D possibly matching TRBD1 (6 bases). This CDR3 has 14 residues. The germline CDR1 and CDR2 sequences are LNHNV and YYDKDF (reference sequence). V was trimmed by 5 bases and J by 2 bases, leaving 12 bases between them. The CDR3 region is CATSVRTANTEAFF. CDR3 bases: TGTGCCACCAGCGTCCGGACAGCAAACACTGAAGCTTTCTTT.

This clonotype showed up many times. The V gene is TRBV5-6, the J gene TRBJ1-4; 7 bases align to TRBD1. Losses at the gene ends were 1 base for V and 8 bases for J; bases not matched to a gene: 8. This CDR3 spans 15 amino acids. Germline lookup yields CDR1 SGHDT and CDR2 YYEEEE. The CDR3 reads CASSLFNRGTEKLFF. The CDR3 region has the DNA TGTGCCAGCAGCTTGTTTAACAGGGGAACGGAAAAACTGTTTTTT.

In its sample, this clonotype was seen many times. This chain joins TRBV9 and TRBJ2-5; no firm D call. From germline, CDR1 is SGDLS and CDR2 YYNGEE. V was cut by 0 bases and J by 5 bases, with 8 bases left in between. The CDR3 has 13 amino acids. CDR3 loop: CASSVAGGETQYF. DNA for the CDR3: TGTGCCAGCAGCGTAGCGGGTGGGGAGACCCAGTACTTC.

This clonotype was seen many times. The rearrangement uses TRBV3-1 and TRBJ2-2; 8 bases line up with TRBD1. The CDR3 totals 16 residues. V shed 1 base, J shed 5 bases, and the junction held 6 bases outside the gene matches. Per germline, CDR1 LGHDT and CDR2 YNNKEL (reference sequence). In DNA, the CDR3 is TGTGCCAGCAGCCAAGCGGATAACAGGGGGACCGGGGAGCTGTTTTTT. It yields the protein CASSQADNRGTGELFF.

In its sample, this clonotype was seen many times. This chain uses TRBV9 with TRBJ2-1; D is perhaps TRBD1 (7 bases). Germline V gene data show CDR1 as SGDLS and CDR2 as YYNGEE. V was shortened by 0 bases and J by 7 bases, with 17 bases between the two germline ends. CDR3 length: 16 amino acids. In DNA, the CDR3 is TGTGCCAGCAGCGTAGGGGGAGGAAGGGGGCCGAATGAGCAGTTCTTC. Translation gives CASSVGGGRGPNEQFF. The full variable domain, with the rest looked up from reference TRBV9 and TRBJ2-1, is DSGVTQTPKHLITATGQRVTLRCSPRSGDLSVYWYQQSLDQGLQFLIQYYNGEERAKGNILERFSAQQFPDLHSELNLSSLELGDSALYFCASSVGGGRGPNEQFFGPGTRLTVL.

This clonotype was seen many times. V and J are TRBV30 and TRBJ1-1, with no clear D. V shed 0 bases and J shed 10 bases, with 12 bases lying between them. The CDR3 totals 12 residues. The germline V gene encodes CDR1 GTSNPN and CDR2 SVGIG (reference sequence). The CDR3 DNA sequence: TGTGCCTGGAGTGTACTCCGCGGCCTAGCTTTCTTT. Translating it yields CAWSVLRGLAFF.

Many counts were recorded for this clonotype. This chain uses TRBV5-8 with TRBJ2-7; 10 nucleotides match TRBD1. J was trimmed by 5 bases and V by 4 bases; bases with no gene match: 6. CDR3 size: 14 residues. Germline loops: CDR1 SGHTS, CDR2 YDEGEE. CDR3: CASSRDRGRDEQYF. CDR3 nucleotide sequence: TGTGCCAGCAGCCGGGACAGGGGTCGCGACGAGCAGTACTTC.

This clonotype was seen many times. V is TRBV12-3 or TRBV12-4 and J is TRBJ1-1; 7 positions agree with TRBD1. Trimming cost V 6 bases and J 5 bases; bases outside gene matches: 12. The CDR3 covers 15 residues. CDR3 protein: CASSPAGGKRTEAFF. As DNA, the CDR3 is TGTGCCAGCAGCCCGGCAGGGGGAAAGAGGACTGAAGCTTTCTTT.

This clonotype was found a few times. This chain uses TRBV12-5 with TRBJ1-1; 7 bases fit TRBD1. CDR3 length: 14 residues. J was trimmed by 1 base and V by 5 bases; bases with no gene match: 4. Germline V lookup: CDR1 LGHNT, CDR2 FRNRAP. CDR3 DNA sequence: TGTGCTAGTGGTGCCGGGACAGAGAACACTGAAGCTTTCTTT. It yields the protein CASGAGTENTEAFF.

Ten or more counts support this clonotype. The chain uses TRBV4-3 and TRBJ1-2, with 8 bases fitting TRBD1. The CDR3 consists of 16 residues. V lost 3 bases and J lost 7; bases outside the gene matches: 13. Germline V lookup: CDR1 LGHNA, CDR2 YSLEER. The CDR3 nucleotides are TGCGCCAGCAGCCAGGACGGACAGACAGGGGCTCTTGGCTACACCTTC. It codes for CASSQDGQTGALGYTF.